This T cell receptor beta chain was observed in a study of T cells in Graves' hyperthyroidism and ophthalmopathy. Study-level findings and limits: Progression to ophthalmopathy was predicted a median of approximately seven months early. Stable hyperthyroidism and ophthalmopathy were separated using 13 V-J signatures.

Reasons for excluding patients were uncontrolled infection, other autoimmune disease, pregnancy or lactation. CDR1 and CDR2 from the germline V gene are SEHNR and FQNEAQ (reference sequence). V gave up 5 bases and J gave up 6 bases, with 20 bases separating them. The CDR3 is 15 amino acids. RNA transcripts provided the source from which TCR beta CDR3 regions were amplified. First-round RT-PCR targeting the TCR CDR3 was performed with the HTBI primer set. TCRdb processed the multiplex PCR reads anew with MiXCR; each CDR3 protein has one entry. Of 540,000 or so distinct CDR3 sequences listed, about 43% are singletons. With regard to this clonotype: No antigen is known for it.

Specimen: peripheral blood or thyroid tissue (not recorded which). The rearrangement joins TRBV7-9 to TRBJ2-7, with D maybe TRBD2 (6 bases). The sequence was obtained from an adult woman with Graves' disease, either hyperthyroidism or ophthalmopathy (not recorded which). The CDR3 sequence: CASSQDIGTSSEQYF. The CDR3 DNA reads as TGTGCCAGCAGCCAAGATATTGGTACTAGCTCCGAGCAGTACTTC.